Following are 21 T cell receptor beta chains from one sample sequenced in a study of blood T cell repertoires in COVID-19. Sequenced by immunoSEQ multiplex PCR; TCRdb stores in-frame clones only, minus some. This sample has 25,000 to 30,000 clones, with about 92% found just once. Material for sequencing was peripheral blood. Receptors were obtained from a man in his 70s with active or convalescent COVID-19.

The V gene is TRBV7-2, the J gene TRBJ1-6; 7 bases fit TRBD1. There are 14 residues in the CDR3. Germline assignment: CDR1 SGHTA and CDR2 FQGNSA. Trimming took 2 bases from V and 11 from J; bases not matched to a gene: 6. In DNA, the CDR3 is TGTGCCAGCAGCTTACCGGGACAGATGACACCCCTCCACTTT. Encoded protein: CASSLPGQMTPLHF.

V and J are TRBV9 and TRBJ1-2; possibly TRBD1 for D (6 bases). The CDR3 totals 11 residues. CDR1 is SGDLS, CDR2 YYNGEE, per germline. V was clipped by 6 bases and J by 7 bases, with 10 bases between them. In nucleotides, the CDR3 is TGTGCCAGCAACACACAGGGTGGCTACACCTTC. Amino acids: CASNTQGGYTF.

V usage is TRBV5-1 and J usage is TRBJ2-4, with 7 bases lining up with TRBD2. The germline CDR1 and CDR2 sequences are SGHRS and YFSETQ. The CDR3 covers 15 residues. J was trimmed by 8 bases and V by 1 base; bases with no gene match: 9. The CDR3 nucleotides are TGCGCCAGCAGCTTGTCTGGCGGGAGAACGGACATTCAGTACTTC. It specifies CASSLSGGRTDIQYF.

As DNA, the CDR3 is TGTGCCAGCAGTCCCGGGACAGGGAACTATGGCTACACCTTC. Its protein product is CASSPGTGNYGYTF. The V gene is TRBV6-6, the J gene TRBJ1-2; 9 nucleotides align to TRBD1. The CDR3 has 14 residues. Germline CDR1 is MNHNY and CDR2 is SVGAGI (reference sequence). V shed 5 bases, J shed 2 bases, and the junction held 3 bases outside the gene matches.

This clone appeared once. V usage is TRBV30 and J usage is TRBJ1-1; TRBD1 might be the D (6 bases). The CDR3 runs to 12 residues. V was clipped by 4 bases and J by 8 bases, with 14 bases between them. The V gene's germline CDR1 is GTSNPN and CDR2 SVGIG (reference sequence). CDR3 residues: CAWNPTGREAFF. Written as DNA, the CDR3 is TGTGCCTGGAATCCGACAGGCCGAGAAGCTTTCTTT.

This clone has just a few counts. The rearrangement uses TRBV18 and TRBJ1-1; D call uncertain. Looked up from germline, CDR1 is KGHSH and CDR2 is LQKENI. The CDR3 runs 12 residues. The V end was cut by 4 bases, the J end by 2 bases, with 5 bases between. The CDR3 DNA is TGTGCCAGCTCACTATTCAACACTGAAGCTTTCTTT. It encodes CASSLFNTEAFF.

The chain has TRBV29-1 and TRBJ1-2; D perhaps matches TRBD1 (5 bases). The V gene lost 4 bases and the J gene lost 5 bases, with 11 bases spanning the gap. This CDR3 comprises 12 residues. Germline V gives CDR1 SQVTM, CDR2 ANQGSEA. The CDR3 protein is CSVAGGNYGYTF. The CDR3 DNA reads TGCAGCGTTGCGGGGGGGAATTATGGCTACACCTTC. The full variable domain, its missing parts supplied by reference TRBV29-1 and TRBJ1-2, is SAVISQKPSRDICQRGTSLTIQCQVDSQVTMMFWYRQQPGQSLTLIATANQGSEATYESGFVIDKFPISRPNLTFSTLTVSNMSPEDSSIYLCSVAGGNYGYTFGSGTRLTVV.

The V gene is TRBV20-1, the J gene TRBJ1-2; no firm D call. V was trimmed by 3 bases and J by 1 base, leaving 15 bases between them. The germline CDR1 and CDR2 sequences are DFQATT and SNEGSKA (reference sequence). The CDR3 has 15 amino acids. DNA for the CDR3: TGCAGTGCTAGTTATGGTGGCAGACTTAACTATGGCTACACCTTC. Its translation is CSASYGGRLNYGYTF.

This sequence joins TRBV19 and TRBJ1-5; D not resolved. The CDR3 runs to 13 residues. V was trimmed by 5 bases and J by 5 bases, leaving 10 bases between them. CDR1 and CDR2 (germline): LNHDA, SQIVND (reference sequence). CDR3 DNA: TGTGCCAGTAGTCGGGGAGAATATCAGCCCCAGCATTTT. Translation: CASSRGEYQPQHF. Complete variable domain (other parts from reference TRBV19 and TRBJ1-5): DGGITQSPKYLFRKEGQNVTLSCEQNLNHDAMYWYRQDPGQGLRLIYYSQIVNDFQKGDIAEGYSVSREKKESFPLTVTSAQKNPTAFYLCASSRGEYQPQHFGDGTRLSIL.

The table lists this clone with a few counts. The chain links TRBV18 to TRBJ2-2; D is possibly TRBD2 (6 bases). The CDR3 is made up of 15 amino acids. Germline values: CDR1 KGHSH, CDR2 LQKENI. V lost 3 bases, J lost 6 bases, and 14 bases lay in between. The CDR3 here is CASSPRDSLSGELFF. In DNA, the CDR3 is TGTGCCAGCTCACCTCGGGACTCCCTTTCCGGGGAGCTGTTTTTT.

The CDR3 sequence is CSVGAGTGVYEQYF. CDR3 coding DNA: TGCAGCGTGGGGGCCGGGACAGGGGTCTACGAGCAGTACTTC. The rearrangement uses TRBV29-1 and TRBJ2-7; 10 positions match TRBD1. J lost 3 bases, V lost 6 bases, and 8 bases had no gene match. CDR3 length equals 14 residues. CDR1 SQVTM and CDR2 ANQGSEA come from the germline V gene.

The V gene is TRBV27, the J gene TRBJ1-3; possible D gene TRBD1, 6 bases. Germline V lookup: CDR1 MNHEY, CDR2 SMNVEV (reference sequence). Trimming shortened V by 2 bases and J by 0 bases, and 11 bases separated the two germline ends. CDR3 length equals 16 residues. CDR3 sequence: CASSLARGFSGNTIYF. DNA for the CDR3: TGTGCCAGCAGTTTAGCCAGGGGATTCTCTGGAAACACCATATATTTT.

The CDR3 here is CASSPLPSSKISGVSNQPQHF. The CDR3 nucleotides are TGTGCCAGCTCACCTCTCCCCAGTAGCAAAATTTCGGGGGTCAGCAATCAGCCCCAGCATTTT. The chain employs TRBV18 and TRBJ1-5, with a tentative D call TRBD1 (5 bases). Trimming stripped 3 bases from V and 1 base from J, with 28 bases between. There are 21 residues in the CDR3. Germline CDR1 is KGHSH and CDR2 is LQKENI.

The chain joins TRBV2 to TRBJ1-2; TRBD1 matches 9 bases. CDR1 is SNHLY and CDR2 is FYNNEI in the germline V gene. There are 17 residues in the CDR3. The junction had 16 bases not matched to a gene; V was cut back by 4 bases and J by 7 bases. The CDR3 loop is CASSGRDRALGTFGYTF. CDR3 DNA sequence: TGTGCCAGCAGTGGCCGGGACAGGGCTTTGGGGACCTTTGGCTACACCTTC.

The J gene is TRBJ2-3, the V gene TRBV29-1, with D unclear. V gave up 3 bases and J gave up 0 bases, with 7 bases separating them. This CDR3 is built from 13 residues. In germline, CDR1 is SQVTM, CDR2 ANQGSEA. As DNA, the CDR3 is TGCAGCGTTGAGAACTGGAGCACAGATACGCAGTATTTT. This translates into CSVENWSTDTQYF.

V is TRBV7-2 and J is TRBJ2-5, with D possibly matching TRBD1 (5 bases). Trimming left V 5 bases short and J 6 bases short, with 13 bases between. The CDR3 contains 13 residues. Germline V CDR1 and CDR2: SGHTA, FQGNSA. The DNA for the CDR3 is TGTGCCAGCAGCACCGGGTCAGGGAAGACCCAGTACTTC. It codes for CASSTGSGKTQYF.

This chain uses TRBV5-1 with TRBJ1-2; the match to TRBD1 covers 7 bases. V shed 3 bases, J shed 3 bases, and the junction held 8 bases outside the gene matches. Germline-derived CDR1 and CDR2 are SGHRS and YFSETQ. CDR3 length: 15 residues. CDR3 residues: CASSYGTEIDYGYTF. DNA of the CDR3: TGCGCCAGCAGCTACGGGACAGAGATAGACTATGGCTACACCTTC.

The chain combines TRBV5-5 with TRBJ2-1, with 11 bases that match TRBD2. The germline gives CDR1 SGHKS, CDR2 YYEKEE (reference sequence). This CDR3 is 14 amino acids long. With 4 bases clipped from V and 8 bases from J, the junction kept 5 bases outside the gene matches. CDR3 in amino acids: CASSRTSGFDEQFF. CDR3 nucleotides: TGTGCCAGCAGCAGGACTAGCGGGTTCGATGAGCAGTTCTTC.

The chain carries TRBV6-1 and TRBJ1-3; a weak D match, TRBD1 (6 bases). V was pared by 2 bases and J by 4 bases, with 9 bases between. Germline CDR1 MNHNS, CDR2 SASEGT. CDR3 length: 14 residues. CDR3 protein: CASSETGIGNTIYF. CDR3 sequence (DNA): TGTGCCAGCAGTGAAACAGGGATCGGAAACACCATATATTTT.

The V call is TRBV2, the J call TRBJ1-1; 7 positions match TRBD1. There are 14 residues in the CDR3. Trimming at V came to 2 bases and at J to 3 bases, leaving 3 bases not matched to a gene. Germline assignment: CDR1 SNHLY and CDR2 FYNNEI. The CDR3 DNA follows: TGTGCCAGCAGTGAACAGGGGGTGGACACTGAAGCTTTCTTT. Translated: CASSEQGVDTEAFF. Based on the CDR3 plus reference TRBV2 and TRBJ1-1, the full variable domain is EPEVTQTPSHQVTQMGQEVILRCVPISNHLYFYWYRQILGQKVEFLVSFYNNEISEKSEIFDDQFSVERPDGSNFTLKIRSTKLEDSAMYFCASSEQGVDTEAFFGQGTRLTVV.

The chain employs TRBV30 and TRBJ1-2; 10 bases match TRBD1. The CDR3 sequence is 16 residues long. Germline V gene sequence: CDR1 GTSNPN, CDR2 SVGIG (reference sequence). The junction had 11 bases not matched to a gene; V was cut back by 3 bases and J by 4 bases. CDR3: CAWRPPTRTGGYGYTF. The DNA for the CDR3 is TGTGCCTGGAGACCGCCAACCCGGACAGGGGGCTATGGCTACACCTTC.